The present entry profiles one TCR beta chain with its context. Its antigen is still unknown. The record has no base qualities; no much larger clone is one base away. The data were obtained in a study of cytomegalovirus exposure and HLA in healthy donors (dated by TCRdb to 2016 to 2017). In the study overall: In an earlier analysis of several hundred of the donors, about 260 Gb of sequence data and 90 million to 120 million unique TCR beta sequences from about 179 million T cells were reported. All discovery cohort repertoires had been generated on a single sequencing platform. On average, around 200,000 unique TCR beta nucleotide sequences were sequenced per donor among 398 genotyped donors of the cohort, with roughly 18% of those sequences being non-productive. In addition to the first cohort of 666 subjects, a separate validation cohort of approximately 130 different subjects was used. In an earlier analysis of around 540 of the donors, high-throughput TCR beta sequencing was used to judge whether each TCR beta V gene segment behaved as functional or pseudogenic. The later analysis used no new phenotypic data to find candidate immune exposures, relying instead on TCR beta sequences and their occurrence across donors. Because of strong linkage in the cohort, a few DR-DQ haplotypes were treated as single units for association and clustering. To study patterns of TCR occurrence, a later analysis re-analyzed previously published TCR beta repertoires from 500 to 850 donors and added high-resolution HLA genotyping. Of the 300 to 450 genotyped donors, approximately 80% were placed in the genetic ancestry cluster associated with self-reported Caucasian donors. Typing coverage varied by locus: roughly 620-640 donors for A, B, C, DRB1 and DQB1; around 560 for DQA1; approximately 570 for DPA1; fewer than 480 for DPB1. HLA typing covered class I and class II loci at four-digit resolution. Alongside the repertoire data, information on donor age, sex, ethnicity and CMV serostatus was compiled. An early release that covered more than 550 HLA-typed donors contained about 300 gigabases of sequencing data and 70 million to 100 million unique TCR sequences. To predict cytomegalovirus infection status, the study brought together high-throughput TCR immunosequencing, statistical association of individual TCRs with disease status, and machine learning. A later genetic analysis used genome-wide SNP genotypes for 398 of the 666 donors, treating that subset as a discovery cohort. The study used immunosequencing to profile the T cell repertoires of 670 or so subjects and linked those repertoires to cytomegalovirus serostatus. The study aimed to test whether cataloging public T cell receptors could reveal signatures of past pathogen exposure. What the authors observed across the whole study: The authors suggested that the approach could potentially be generalized to other disease states and immunological phenotypes. Compared with the 666-donor mean, donors in an Asian-associated ancestry cluster had fewer N-insertions in productive TCRs, according to a later genetic analysis. Because HLA typing was missing for some donors at each locus, association tests included only the typed subset. In a later analysis, most CMV-associated TCR beta chains were found to appear HLA-restricted, with HLA associations seemingly driven largely by CMV exposure. CMV serostatus was the only immune exposure information available for the cohort. In vitro tests confirmed that a few of the cytomegalovirus-associated TCR beta chains recognize cytomegalovirus antigens. This cohort had only TCR beta chains sequenced, and the lack of alpha or paired-chain data limited which features could be detected. Because counts were too low, seventeen rarely observed V segments, including chromosome 9 orphons, were left out of the earlier analysis of approximately 580 of the donors. Roughly uniform sequencing depth across donors was assumed in presence/absence analyses, although this assumption may not hold. A later analysis reported that several top co-occurrence clusters appeared linked to parvovirus B19, influenza, CMV and Epstein-Barr virus. A further reported finding was that TCR beta sequences accurately predicted the HLA-A and HLA-B alleles for most subjects in the first cohort. Because the 87-base-pair reads could not distinguish some IMGT-functional V segments, including TRBV6-2 and TRBV6-3, those segments were excluded. A later genetic analysis associated a missense DCLRE1C variant with V-gene and J-gene trimming of TCR beta chains, and an independent cohort replicated the association. The classifier was reported to diagnose cytomegalovirus status with high specificity and sensitivity in both the original cohort and the validation cohort. The sequencing pipeline was judged likely to have produced a cluster of highly shared sequence variants as a technical artifact. In a later analysis, HLA-associated TCR beta chains showed more clonal expansion and lower generation probabilities than non-associated chains that were equally common. Linkage disequilibrium might explain the correlated functional status among segregating V segments, but an unknown experimental factor could not be excluded. An earlier analysis of 450 to 750 of the donors showed that most TCR beta V segments appeared in productive rearrangements either about 87% or about 30% of the time, which broadly matched IMGT annotations. According to a later analysis, TCR association rates differed among HLA loci, with DRB1 alleles showing the most associated TCRs and HLA-C alleles showing the fewest. At a false discovery rate of 0.05, a later analysis linked 16,000 or so TCR beta sequences to specific HLA alleles. Most TCR sequences were observed very rarely across donors, whereas some public TCRs were present in many individuals. In the study, around 150 TCR beta chains were listed as associated with cytomegalovirus. Assigning TCR associations to individual alleles was difficult when HLA alleles, especially DR and DQ, strongly co-occurred.

Library preparation used the immunoSEQ multiplex PCR assay. For the multiplex PCR, a mixture combining 60 forward primers for TCR Vbeta segments and 13 reverse primers for TCR Jbeta segments was used. A multiplex PCR assay on genomic DNA amplified the CDR3 region of rearranged TCR beta genes. Amplified TCR beta libraries were sequenced as 87-base-pair reads on the Illumina HiSeq System. Concerning the study's data processing: Across the roughly 640 repertoires, a later analysis counted tens of millions of unique TCR beta chains, around 11 million of which were shared by at least two donors. Raw reads were error-corrected and collapsed into unique sequences with a nearest-neighbor algorithm that merged closely related sequences to remove PCR and sequencing errors. V, D and J gene segments were assigned by aligning CDR3 sequences to IMGT reference sequences. Each retained sequence needed at least a six-nucleotide match to both a V gene segment and a J gene segment. A rearrangement counted as productive if the CDR3 had no stop codons and remained in frame with V and J, and every other rearrangement counted as non-productive. Following IMGT convention, CDR3 was defined as the stretch from the second conserved V-encoded cysteine up to the conserved J-encoded phenylalanine. Sequences without an unambiguous match to a single V gene segment were excluded from the earlier analysis of 450 to 650 of the donors. An earlier analysis of roughly 590 of the donors called V segments functional above 56.7% productive rearrangements and segregating when the between-donor standard deviation exceeded 5%. A statistical classification framework was built for diagnosing cytomegalovirus status from the catalog of TCR beta chain sequences. V and J gene assignment, in a later analysis, came from comparing TCR nucleotide sequences with IMGT/GENE-DB human TR gene sequences. In a later analysis, CDR3 sequences and most-parsimonious VDJ recombination scenarios were assigned using the TCRdist pipeline. A later analysis defined each TCR beta chain by its CDR3 amino acid sequence plus V-gene family, and excluded reads lacking a unique V-gene family. To address suspected cross-contamination and a sequencing artifact, a later analysis removed roughly 580 highly shared, low-generation-probability nucleotide sequences. A later analysis calculated a clonal expansion index for each public chain from normalized within-repertoire ranks of inferred template counts. Generation probabilities in a later analysis came from a VDJ recombination model fitted to out-of-frame rearrangements, and those results were checked against IGoR. In a later analysis, TCR-TCR, TCR-HLA and TCR-CMV co-occurrence was scored with hypergeometric tests, and a repertoire-size bias correction was applied to TCR pairs. In a later analysis, false discovery rates were estimated by permuting HLA or CMV assignments 20 times. In a later analysis, co-occurring TCRs were grouped using DBSCAN, with TCRdist sequence similarity added in when clustering inside HLA-allele-positive subsets. Repertoires with fewer than 30,000 or more than 120,000 public chains, plus five repertoires with anomalous nucleotide sharing, were excluded from co-occurrence clustering. TCRdb retrieved this table from immuneACCESS and kept in-frame rearrangements only. Not all clones are present; in checked studies, unresolved V genes account for under half, and no reason is known for the remainder. V and J calls and clone size are as listed in that table; D and trimming were resolved from the DNA. Here the sample has about 93,000 clones; 70% to 85% occur a single time. Clones ranked in the top ten supply approximately 3.6% of the sample.

The cohort consisted of fewer than 700 healthy bone marrow donors. All cohort members were sampled while nominally healthy, although unrecorded immune exposures were likely present. The donor was CMV seronegative and belonged to the group of approximately 320 seronegative cohort members. Every donor gave a peripheral blood sample, and the peripheral blood mononuclear cells from that sample were used for TCR beta sequencing. Genomic DNA was extracted from the blood cell samples with the Qiagen DNeasy Blood Extraction Kit. From cysteine to phenylalanine, the CDR3 is 13 amino acids long. Of all the DNA, just the CDR3 is kept, 39 bases in frame from base 1. The V end loses 2 bases and the J end loses 0 bases, and a stretch of 8 bases separates them. Taken from the germline V gene (reference sequence), the CDR1 and CDR2 loops are GTSNPN and SVGIG.

The sequence derives from a man aged 45-65 years in good health and CMV-seronegative. The chain links TRBV30 with TRBJ2-7; TRBD2 is possibly the D segment (6 matching bases). Material for sequencing was PBMCs. The DNA sequence is TGTGCCTGGAGTCGGGGGACCTCCTACGAGCAGTACTTC. This gives the protein CAWSRGTSYEQYF.